The sequence of this T cell receptor beta chain was determined in a study of blood T cell repertoires in COVID-19. Profiled with immunoSEQ multiplex PCR; TCRdb holds only in-frame clones, not every one. The sample contains about 40,000 clones, about 82% of which appear only once. This CDR3 is built from 13 residues. The junction had 2 bases not matched to a gene; V was cut back by 1 base and J by 6 bases. The receptor was isolated from a man aged 50-60 years with active COVID-19. Sequenced: peripheral blood. The genes are TRBV12-3 or TRBV12-4 and TRBJ1-2; 7 bases agree with TRBD1. CDR3 in amino acids: CASSLGQGNGYTF. The CDR3 region has the DNA TGTGCCAGCAGTTTAGGACAGGGAAATGGCTACACCTTC.